Listed here are 30 T cell receptor beta chains from one sample, sequenced in a study of T cell repertoires in ileal Crohn's disease. Assay: immunoSEQ multiplex PCR; the TCRdb copy retains only in-frame clones and omits some. The sample includes nearly 8,500 clones, 80% seen only once; the top ten take around 13%. Sample: ileal tissue. These receptors were obtained from an adult with Crohn's disease.

For this clone: The germline gene is not matched at one end of the junction; a read error may be the cause. This sample includes further DNA sequences coding for the same CDR3. This chain connects TRBV18 to TRBJ2-7; tentative D call: TRBD1 (6 bases). Germline CDR1 is KGHSH and CDR2 is LQKENI. The CDR3 spans 14 residues. The CDR3 protein is CASSPPTGSYEQYF. In DNA, the CDR3 is TGTGCCAGCTCACCACCGACAGGCAGCTACGAGCAGTACTTT.

V is TRBV6-1 and J is TRBJ1-5; D is uncertain. The CDR3 runs to 13 residues. The germline V gene has CDR1 MNHNS and CDR2 SASEGT. Deletions cut 3 bases from V and 9 bases from J, with 12 bases between. DNA for the CDR3: TGTGCCAGCAGTGATGACATACTCAGGCCCCAGCATTTT. This codes for CASSDDILRPQHF.

As concerns this clone: The junction shows a germline mismatch at one end, possibly a read error. This chain uses TRBV19 with TRBJ2-3, with 12 bases identical to TRBD1. Germline assignment: CDR1 LNHDA and CDR2 SQIVND (reference sequence). The CDR3 covers 14 residues. DNA of the CDR3: TGTGCCAGTAGTATAGCCCTGGGACAGGGGGCGCTTAATTTT. Amino acids: CASSIALGQGALNF.

V gene TRBV19 combines with J gene TRBJ2-1, with TRBD2 matching 9 bases. V shed 10 bases and J 4 bases; nucleotides not matched to a gene: 5. The germline CDR1 and CDR2 sequences are LNHDA and SQIVND (reference sequence). CDR3 length: 13 amino acids. CDR3 sequence reads: CATQREEYNEQFF. In nucleotides, the CDR3 is TGTGCCACCCAGCGGGAGGAGTACAATGAGCAGTTCTTC.

The chain is built from TRBV7-9 and TRBJ2-3; D unresolved. The CDR3 totals 14 residues. V was cut by 4 bases and J by 6 bases, with 14 bases left in between. Germline values: CDR1 SEHNR, CDR2 FQNEAQ (reference sequence). In nucleotides, the CDR3 is TGTGCCAGCAGCTCCGCCTCATTTGGTGATACGCAGTATTTT. Encoded protein: CASSSASFGDTQYF.

This clone has a handful of counts. The chain employs TRBV2 and TRBJ2-7; 10 nucleotides align to TRBD2. V shed 6 bases and J 2 bases; nucleotides not matched to a gene: 10. Germline loops: CDR1 SNHLY, CDR2 FYNNEI. This CDR3 has 16 amino acids. CDR3 coding DNA: TGTGCCAGCAGGAAAAATAGCGGGAGGACAACCTACGAGCAGTACTTC. Its protein is CASRKNSGRTTYEQYF.

The chain is built from TRBV29-1 and TRBJ2-1, with D possibly TRBD1 on 5 matching bases. The V gene lost 3 bases and the J gene lost 5 bases, with 32 bases spanning the gap. The CDR3 runs 20 residues. Germline V lookup: CDR1 SQVTM, CDR2 ANQGSEA. DNA for the CDR3: TGCAGCGTTGATATGTACGGGCAAGGGGCCGCAACGTGGGGTGACAATGAGCAGTTCTTC. It codes for CSVDMYGQGAATWGDNEQFF.

This chain joins TRBV5-1 and TRBJ1-3, with 9 bases aligning to TRBD1. Germline CDR1 is SGHRS and CDR2 is YFSETQ. This CDR3 comprises 19 residues. J lost 0 bases, V lost 4 bases, and 14 bases had no gene match. CDR3 protein: CASSLSGTGSFLSGNTIYF. CDR3 DNA: TGCGCCAGCAGCCTGTCCGGGACAGGGTCCTTCCTCTCTGGAAACACCATATATTTT.

The chain carries TRBV2 and TRBJ2-7; 9 nucleotides align to TRBD1. Germline V gene data show CDR1 as SNHLY and CDR2 as FYNNEI. The junction had 8 bases not matched to a gene; V was cut back by 6 bases and J by 2 bases. The CDR3 covers 15 residues. CDR3 in DNA: TGTGCCAGCAGCCGATACGGGACAGGGCCCTACGAGCAGTACTTC. Translating gives CASSRYGTGPYEQYF.

For the CDR3, the DNA is TGTGCCAGCAAACTAGCGGGAGGATTCGGGGAGACCCAGTACTTC. Protein sequence: CASKLAGGFGETQYF. J is TRBJ2-5 and V is TRBV18, with 12 bases identical to TRBD2. V lost 8 bases to trimming and J lost 5 bases; unmatched junction nucleotides: 9. In germline, CDR1 is KGHSH, CDR2 LQKENI. The length of the CDR3 is 15 residues.

The V gene is TRBV27, the J gene TRBJ2-1; 7 bases are a match to TRBD2. From germline, CDR1 is MNHEY and CDR2 SMNVEV (reference sequence). There are 16 residues in the CDR3. Germline trimming cut 6 bases from V and 7 bases from J; bases unmatched to any gene: 15. The DNA for the CDR3 is TGTGCCAGCAGGGGGGGGACGGCTCCCCGTGGTAATGAGCAGTTCTTC. Translating gives CASRGGTAPRGNEQFF.

V usage is TRBV4-2 and J usage is TRBJ1-2, with D hard to call. This CDR3 is 14 amino acids long. Per germline, CDR1 LGHNA and CDR2 YNFKEQ. Trimming took 1 base from V and 1 from J, leaving 7 bases between them. The chain's CDR3 is CASSQVIGNYGYTF. CDR3 nucleotides: TGTGCCAGCAGCCAAGTAATCGGTAACTATGGCTACACCTTC.

The chain combines TRBV19 with TRBJ2-2; perhaps TRBD2 as D (6 bases). Trimming removed 1 base from V and 7 bases from J, with 16 bases in between. CDR1 and CDR2 (germline): LNHDA, SQIVND (reference sequence). CDR3 size: 16 residues. CDR3 sequence reads: CASSIVFGGARGELFF. As DNA, the CDR3 is TGTGCCAGTAGTATAGTCTTTGGAGGGGCCCGCGGGGAGCTGTTTTTT. The variable domain in full, with the rest retrieved from reference TRBV19 and TRBJ2-2, is DGGITQSPKYLFRKEGQNVTLSCEQNLNHDAMYWYRQDPGQGLRLIYYSQIVNDFQKGDIAEGYSVSREKKESFPLTVTSAQKNPTAFYLCASSIVFGGARGELFFGEGSRLTVL.

This clone came up once. The chain carries TRBV5-6 and TRBJ1-1; unclear D gene. There are 14 residues in the CDR3. The germline V and J ends were trimmed by 0 bases and 0 bases, with 6 bases remaining between them. Looked up from germline, CDR1 is SGHDT and CDR2 is YYEEEE. CDR3 sequence (DNA): TGTGCCAGCAGCTTGGAGGGTATGAACACTGAAGCTTTCTTT. This encodes CASSLEGMNTEAFF.

The rearrangement joins TRBV7-2 to TRBJ2-3; possibly TRBD2 for D (5 bases). The ends were cut back, 2 bases at V and 2 bases at J, with 14 bases in the middle. From germline, CDR1 is SGHTA and CDR2 FQGNSA. CDR3 size: 16 residues. CDR3 coding DNA: TGTGCCAGCAGCTTAAAGCGGTCCATACTCACAGATACGCAGTATTTT. It yields the protein CASSLKRSILTDTQYF. The full variable domain, in which reference TRBV7-2 and TRBJ2-3 provide the parts outside the CDR3, is GAGVSQSPSNKVTEKGKDVELRCDPISGHTALYWYRQSLGQGLEFLIYFQGNSAPDKSGLPSDRFSAERTGGSVSTLTIQRTQQEDSAVYLCASSLKRSILTDTQYFGPGTRLTVL.

The chain combines TRBV14 with TRBJ2-7, with 14 bases lining up with TRBD2. The CDR3 totals 16 residues. Germline trimming cut 4 bases from V and 6 bases from J; bases unmatched to any gene: 8. CDR1 and CDR2 (germline): SGHDN, FVKESK. The CDR3 reads CASSPYGTSGSVEQYF. The CDR3 coding sequence is TGTGCCAGCAGCCCATACGGGACTAGCGGGAGTGTCGAGCAGTACTTC.

A few counts support this clone. V gene TRBV18 combines with J gene TRBJ2-1; 8 nucleotides match TRBD2. The CDR3 runs to 13 residues. Unmatched junction bases numbered 4, after V lost 2 bases and J lost 10 bases. Germline V gene sequence: CDR1 KGHSH, CDR2 LQKENI. The DNA of the CDR3 is TGTGCCAGCTCACCAAGCGAGCGGGGGGAGCAGTTCTTC. Its translation: CASSPSERGEQFF. Full variable domain (outside the CDR3, taken from reference TRBV18 and TRBJ2-1): NAGVMQNPRHLVRRRGQEARLRCSPMKGHSHVYWYRQLPEEGLKFMVYLQKENIIDESGMPKERFSAEFPKEGPSILRIQQVVRGDSAAYFCASSPSERGEQFFGPGTRLTVL.

In the case of this clone: At the DNA level, this CDR3 is encoded by other sequences in the same sample as well. The V gene is TRBV2, the J gene TRBJ2-3; D may be TRBD2 (5 bases). This CDR3 is built from 14 residues. Germline CDR1 reads SNHLY; CDR2 reads FYNNEI. V was trimmed by 8 bases and J by 6 bases, leaving 18 bases between them. CDR3 region: CASRGGLASDTQYF. DNA of the CDR3: TGTGCCAGCCGAGGCGGGCTAGCTTCCGATACGCAGTATTTT.

The chain recombines TRBV7-9 with TRBJ1-2; D may be TRBD1 (6 bases). V lost 1 base and J lost 4, with 16 bases in between. The CDR3 has 16 residues. From germline, CDR1 is SEHNR and CDR2 FQNEAQ (reference sequence). CDR3 sequence (DNA): TGTGCCAGCAGCTTAGAAGGGTGGGGGACAACCTATGGCTACACCTTC. It codes for CASSLEGWGTTYGYTF.

The chain combines TRBV6-6 with TRBJ2-1; D might be TRBD2 (5 bases). Germline values: CDR1 MNHNY, CDR2 SVGAGI (reference sequence). The CDR3 contains 12 residues. V dropped 4 bases and J dropped 9 bases, with 10 bases sitting between them. The CDR3 is CASSFTSGEQFF. In DNA form, the CDR3 reads TGTGCCAGCAGTTTCACGAGCGGTGAGCAGTTCTTC.

The chain uses TRBV30 and TRBJ1-1; D is unclear. CDR1 is GTSNPN and CDR2 is SVGIG in the germline V gene (reference sequence). Trimming removed 2 bases from V and 4 bases from J, with 11 bases in between. The CDR3 spans 13 residues. CDR3 nucleotides: TGTGCCTGGAGTCGTGGGCTCGGCACTGAAGCTTTCTTT. This translates into CAWSRGLGTEAFF.

The chain recombines TRBV6-5 with TRBJ1-1; 9 bases fit TRBD1. J gave up 0 bases and V 6 bases, and 2 bases lay outside the gene matches. This CDR3 is 14 amino acids long. From germline, CDR1 is MNHEY and CDR2 SVGAGI. CDR3 protein: CASRTGGVNTEAFF. DNA for the CDR3: TGTGCCAGCAGGACAGGGGGGGTGAACACTGAAGCTTTCTTT.

The CDR3 loop reads CASSLSWGDTEAFF. In DNA form, the CDR3 reads TGTGCCAGCAGCTTAAGTTGGGGGGACACTGAAGCTTTCTTT. The rearrangement uses TRBV7-3 and TRBJ1-1, with D perhaps TRBD1 (5 bases). The V end was cut by 1 base, the J end by 3 bases, with 9 bases between. Per germline, CDR1 SGHTA and CDR2 FQGTGA. This CDR3 is built from 14 residues.

This clone was observed once. The gene calls are TRBV7-3 and TRBJ2-6, with D unresolved. Trimming removed 8 bases at V and 4 bases at J, with 12 bases between. This CDR3 spans 14 amino acids. Per germline, CDR1 SGHTA and CDR2 FQGTGA. CDR3 nucleotides: TGTGCCAGCGCCGCCAATCGGGGGGCCAACGTCCTGACTTTC. It codes for CASAANRGANVLTF.

This clone has more than one count but fewer than ten. The chain joins TRBV5-6 to TRBJ2-5; 8 bases match TRBD1. The CDR3 consists of 16 residues. J gave up 1 base and V 6 bases, and 11 bases lay outside the gene matches. CDR1 is SGHDT and CDR2 is YYEEEE in the germline V gene. Here the CDR3 DNA reads TGTGCCAGCAAGTTACAGGGGGGCGACTTCCAAGAGACCCAGTACTTC. Translating it yields CASKLQGGDFQETQYF.

The CDR3 DNA is TGCGCCAGCAGCTTGGCCAGGGCAAGTTATGGCTACACCTTC. Amino acids: CASSLARASYGYTF. V usage is TRBV5-1 and J usage is TRBJ1-2; D possibly corresponds to TRBD1 (5 bases). Germline loops: CDR1 SGHRS, CDR2 YFSETQ. V gave up 0 bases and J gave up 5 bases, with 11 bases separating them. The CDR3 totals 14 residues. The full variable domain, with the rest looked up from reference TRBV5-1 and TRBJ1-2, is KAGVTQTPRYLIKTRGQQVTLSCSPISGHRSVSWYQQTPGQGLQFLFEYFSETQRNKGNFPGRFSGRQFSNSRSEMNVSTLELGDSALYLCASSLARASYGYTFGSGTRLTVV.

V usage is TRBV5-4 and J usage is TRBJ2-1; 8 positions match TRBD2. After removal of 4 bases from V and 7 bases from J, the junction contained 7 bases not matched to a gene. CDR1 and CDR2 (germline): SGHNT, YYREEE (reference sequence). This CDR3 contains 14 residues. The DNA of the CDR3 is TGTGCCAGCAGCGAGGAGGCTAGCGGGAATGAGCAGTTCTTC. Protein: CASSEEASGNEQFF.

This rearrangement joins TRBV7-9 to TRBJ1-5; tentative D call: TRBD1 (5 bases). The V end was cut by 1 base, the J end by 0 bases, with 7 bases between. This CDR3 comprises 15 residues. CDR1 and CDR2 (germline): SEHNR, FQNEAQ (reference sequence). CDR3 sequence reads: CASSLGDASNQPQHF. The DNA for the CDR3 is TGTGCCAGCAGCTTAGGGGACGCTAGCAATCAGCCCCAGCATTTT. The variable domain in full, completed from reference TRBV7-9 and TRBJ1-5, reads DTGVSQNPRHKITKRGQNVTFRCDPISEHNRLYWYRQTLGQGPEFLTYFQNEAQLEKSRLLSDRFSAERPKGSFSTLEIQRTEQGDSAMYLCASSLGDASNQPQHFGDGTRLSIL.

The CDR3 nucleotides are TGTGCCTGGAGCAGACCCGGACAGGGGAGTCAGCCCCAGCATTTT. This gives the protein CAWSRPGQGSQPQHF. The genes are TRBV30 and TRBJ1-5; 9 bases are a match to TRBD1. J gave up 6 bases and V 3 bases, and 9 bases lay outside the gene matches. This CDR3 region has 15 residues. In germline, CDR1 is GTSNPN, CDR2 SVGIG (reference sequence).

The gene calls are TRBV11-2 and TRBJ2-1; D gene uncertain. Trimming stripped 5 bases from V and 1 base from J, with 12 bases between. CDR1 is SGHAT and CDR2 is FQNNGV in the germline V gene. The CDR3 totals 15 residues. DNA of the CDR3: TGTGCCAGCAGCCGAGGAATCGGGTCCTACAATGAGCAGTTCTTC. It specifies CASSRGIGSYNEQFF.